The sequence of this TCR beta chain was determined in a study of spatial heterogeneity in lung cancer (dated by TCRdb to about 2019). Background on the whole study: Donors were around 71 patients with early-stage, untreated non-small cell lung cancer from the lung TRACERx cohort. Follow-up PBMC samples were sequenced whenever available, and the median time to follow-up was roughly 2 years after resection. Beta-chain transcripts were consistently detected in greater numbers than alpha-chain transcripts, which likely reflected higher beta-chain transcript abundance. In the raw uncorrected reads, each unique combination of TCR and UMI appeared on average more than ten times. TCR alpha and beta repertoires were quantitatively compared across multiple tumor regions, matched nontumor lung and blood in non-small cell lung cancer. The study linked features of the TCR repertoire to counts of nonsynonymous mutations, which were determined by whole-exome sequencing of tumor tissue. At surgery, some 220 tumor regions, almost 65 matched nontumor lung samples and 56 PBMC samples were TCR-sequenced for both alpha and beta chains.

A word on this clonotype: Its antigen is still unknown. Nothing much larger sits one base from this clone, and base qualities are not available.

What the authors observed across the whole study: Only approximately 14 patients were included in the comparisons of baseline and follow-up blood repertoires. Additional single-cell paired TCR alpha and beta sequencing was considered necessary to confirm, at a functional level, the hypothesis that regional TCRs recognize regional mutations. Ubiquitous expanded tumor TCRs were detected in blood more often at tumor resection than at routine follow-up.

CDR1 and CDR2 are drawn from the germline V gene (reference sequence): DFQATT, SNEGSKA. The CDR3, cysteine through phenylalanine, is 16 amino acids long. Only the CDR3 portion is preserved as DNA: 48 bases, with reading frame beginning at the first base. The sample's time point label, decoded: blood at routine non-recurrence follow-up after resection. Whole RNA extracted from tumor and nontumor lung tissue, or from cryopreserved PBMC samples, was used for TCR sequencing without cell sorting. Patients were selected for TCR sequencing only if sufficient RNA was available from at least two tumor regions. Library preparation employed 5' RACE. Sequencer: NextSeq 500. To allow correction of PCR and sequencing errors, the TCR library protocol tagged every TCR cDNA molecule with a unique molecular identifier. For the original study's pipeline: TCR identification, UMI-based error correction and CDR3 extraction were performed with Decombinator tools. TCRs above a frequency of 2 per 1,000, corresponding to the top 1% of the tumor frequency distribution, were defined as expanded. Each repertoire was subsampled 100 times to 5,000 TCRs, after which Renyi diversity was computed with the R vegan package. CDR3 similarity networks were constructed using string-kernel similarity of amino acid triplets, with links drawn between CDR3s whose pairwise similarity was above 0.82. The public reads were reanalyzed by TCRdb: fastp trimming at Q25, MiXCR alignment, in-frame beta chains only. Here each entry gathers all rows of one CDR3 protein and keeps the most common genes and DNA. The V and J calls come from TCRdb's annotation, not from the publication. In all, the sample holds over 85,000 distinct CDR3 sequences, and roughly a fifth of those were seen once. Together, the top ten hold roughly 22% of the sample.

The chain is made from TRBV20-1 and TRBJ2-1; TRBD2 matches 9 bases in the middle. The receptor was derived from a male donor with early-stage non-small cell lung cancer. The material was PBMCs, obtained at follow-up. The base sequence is TGCCGGGACCGGAGCGGGAGGCCAAGCTCCTACAATGAGCAGTTCTTC. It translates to CRDRSGRPSSYNEQFF.